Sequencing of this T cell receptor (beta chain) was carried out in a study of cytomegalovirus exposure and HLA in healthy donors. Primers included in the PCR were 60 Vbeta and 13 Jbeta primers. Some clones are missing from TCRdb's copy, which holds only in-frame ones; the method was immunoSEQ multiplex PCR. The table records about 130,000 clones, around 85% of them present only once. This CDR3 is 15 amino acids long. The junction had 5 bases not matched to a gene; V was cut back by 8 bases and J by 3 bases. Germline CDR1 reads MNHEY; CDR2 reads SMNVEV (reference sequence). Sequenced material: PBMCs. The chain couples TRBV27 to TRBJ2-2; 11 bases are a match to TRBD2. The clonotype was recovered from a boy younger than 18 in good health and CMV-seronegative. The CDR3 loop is CASRIAGGHTGELFF. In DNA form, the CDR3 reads TGTGCCAGCCGTATAGCGGGGGGGCACACCGGGGAGCTGTTTTTT.